Presented here are 29 T cell receptor beta chains from one specimen sequenced in a study of cytomegalovirus exposure and HLA in healthy donors. PCR used 60 Vbeta primers and 13 Jbeta primers. Only in-frame clones appear in the TCRdb table, and some are missing; sequencing was by immunoSEQ multiplex PCR. The table lists about 130,000 clones, 17% of them singletons, with 2.9% in the top ten. The sample comprised PBMCs. Every receptor here comes from a female donor in good health and CMV-seropositive.

This clone turned up a few times. The chain is built from TRBV11-2 and TRBJ1-1, with D unclear. Germline V lookup: CDR1 SGHAT, CDR2 FQNNGV. Trimming pared 4 bases from V and 2 bases from J, leaving 8 bases between. This CDR3 spans 13 amino acids. The CDR3 reads CASSYGLNTEAFF. The CDR3 region has the DNA TGTGCCAGCAGCTATGGACTAAACACTGAAGCTTTCTTT.

The DNA of the CDR3 is TGTGCCAGCAGTCCCAGCGGCTGGGACACTGAAGCTTTCTTT. This codes for CASSPSGWDTEAFF. The chain employs TRBV28 and TRBJ1-1; no firm D call. The CDR3 spans 14 residues. Per the germline V gene, CDR1 is MDHEN and CDR2 is SYDVKM. V dropped 5 bases and J dropped 3 bases, with 13 bases sitting between them. The full variable domain, completed using reference TRBV28 and TRBJ1-1, is DVKVTQSSRYLVKRTGEKVFLECVQDMDHENMFWYRQDPGLGLRLIYFSYDVKMKEKGDIPEGYSVSREKKERFSLILESASTNQTSMYLCASSPSGWDTEAFFGQGTRLTVV.

The chain carries TRBV23-1 and TRBJ1-2; maybe TRBD1 (5 bases). Being an ORF, TRBV23-1 has a function that is uncertain. CDR3 length equals 19 residues. Trimming removed 8 bases from V and 7 bases from J, with 35 bases in between. This chain's CDR3 is CASDLPQETRGVDSGGYTF. As DNA, the CDR3 is TGCGCCAGCGACCTACCGCAAGAAACCCGGGGGGTAGATAGTGGTGGCTACACCTTC.

This clone was observed a few times. The chain combines TRBV2 with TRBJ2-7; TRBD2 is a possible D gene (5 bases). The CDR3 covers 14 residues. CDR1 and CDR2 from the germline V gene are SNHLY and FYNNEI. The V and J ends lost 9 bases and 2 bases respectively, with 17 bases between them. The chain's CDR3 is CASSDSVLPYEQYF. In DNA form, the CDR3 reads TGTGCCAGTTCGGACTCAGTGCTCCCCTACGAGCAGTACTTC.

This sequence joins TRBV4-1 and TRBJ2-7; 7 bases align to TRBD1. Per the germline V gene, CDR1 is MGHRA and CDR2 is YSYEKL. Unmatched junction bases numbered 3, after V lost 1 base and J lost 0 bases. The CDR3 extends over 15 amino acids. CDR3 sequence: CASSQVGQPSYEQYF. The CDR3 DNA is TGCGCCAGCAGCCAAGTGGGACAGCCCTCCTACGAGCAGTACTTC.

This clone was seen only a few times. This chain joins TRBV5-4 and TRBJ2-1, with D possibly TRBD2 on 6 matching bases. The CDR3 extends over 12 amino acids. Germline loops: CDR1 SGHNT, CDR2 YYREEE (reference sequence). Trimming stripped 3 bases from V and 9 bases from J, with 10 bases between. This CDR3 is CASSSGGIEQFF. DNA of the CDR3: TGTGCCAGCAGCTCCGGCGGGATTGAGCAGTTCTTC.

This clone was picked up a small number of times. The V and J genes are TRBV5-4 and TRBJ2-5, with D unclear. Germline CDR1 is SGHNT and CDR2 is YYREEE (reference sequence). The V end was cut by 5 bases, the J end by 2 bases, with 4 bases between. The CDR3 length is 11 residues. For the CDR3, the DNA is TGTGCCAGCAGATCGCAAGAGACCCAGTACTTC. Encoded protein: CASRSQETQYF.

This clone was detected only a few times. V and J are TRBV30 and TRBJ2-1; 12 positions match TRBD2. J lost 10 bases, V lost 5 bases, and 6 bases had no gene match. The germline V gene has CDR1 GTSNPN and CDR2 SVGIG (reference sequence). CDR3 length: 13 amino acids. CDR3 sequence: CAWCLAGGYEQFF. CDR3 coding DNA: TGTGCCTGGTGTCTAGCGGGAGGGTACGAGCAGTTCTTC. Using reference TRBV30 and TRBJ2-1 for the parts outside the CDR3, the full variable domain is SQTIHQWPATLVQPVGSPLSLECTVEGTSNPNLYWYRQAAGRGLQLLFYSVGIGQISSEVPQNLSASRPQDRQFILSSKKLLLSDSGFYLCAWCLAGGYEQFFGPGTRLTVL.

The chain recombines TRBV7-8 with TRBJ2-3; D uncertain. The CDR3 extends over 12 amino acids. Trimming removed 0 bases from V and 5 bases from J, with 3 bases in between. The germline gives CDR1 SGHVS, CDR2 FQNEAQ. CDR3 nucleotides: TGTGCCAGCAGCTTAGCCCGAGATACGCAGTATTTT. It translates to CASSLARDTQYF.

CDR3 loop: CASSKQGAITTEAFF. DNA for the CDR3: TGTGCCAGCAGCAAACAGGGGGCGATAACCACTGAAGCTTTCTTT. The chain links TRBV7-2 to TRBJ1-1; 9 bases match TRBD1. This CDR3 contains 15 residues. CDR1 and CDR2 (germline): SGHTA, FQGNSA. V lost 5 bases, J lost 4 bases, and 8 bases stayed unmatched.

In this sample, this clone turned up a few times. The chain uses TRBV30 and TRBJ1-1; TRBD1 aligns across 7 bases. The CDR3 length is 15 residues. The ends lost 1 base at V and 0 bases at J; junction bases unmatched: 5. From germline, CDR1 is GTSNPN and CDR2 SVGIG (reference sequence). The CDR3 sequence: CAWSAPDRLNTEAFF. The CDR3, as DNA: TGTGCCTGGAGTGCTCCGGACAGGTTGAACACTGAAGCTTTCTTT.

The genes are TRBV30 and TRBJ2-5, with a possible D match to TRBD1 (6 bases). Germline CDR1 and CDR2: GTSNPN and SVGIG (reference sequence). V was shortened by 3 bases and J by 7 bases, with 6 bases between the two germline ends. The CDR3 sequence is 10 residues long. The CDR3: CAWRGGTQYF. Written as DNA, the CDR3 is TGTGCCTGGAGAGGGGGGACCCAGTACTTC.

This clone was picked up a small number of times. The rearrangement joins TRBV11-2 to TRBJ2-1, with TRBD2 as a possible D gene (5 bases). This CDR3 is built from 17 residues. Germline CDR1 SGHAT, CDR2 FQNNGV. Deletions cut 5 bases from V and 0 bases from J, with 17 bases between. The CDR3 is CASSPTPAASSYNEQFF. In DNA, the CDR3 is TGTGCCAGCAGCCCTACCCCAGCGGCCAGCTCCTACAATGAGCAGTTCTTC.

V is TRBV29-1 and J is TRBJ2-7; 7 bases line up with TRBD1. With V trimmed by 1 base and J by 0 bases, 6 bases remained unmatched. The CDR3 has 15 amino acids. CDR1 SQVTM and CDR2 ANQGSEA come from the germline V gene. The CDR3 reads CSVEVYRGNSYEQYF. Here the CDR3 DNA reads TGCAGCGTTGAAGTTTACAGGGGCAACTCCTACGAGCAGTACTTC.

This chain links TRBV5-4 with TRBJ2-1; 10 positions match TRBD2. J lost 4 bases, V lost 3 bases, and 4 bases had no gene match. The CDR3 is 15 residues long. Germline CDR1 reads SGHNT; CDR2 reads YYREEE (reference sequence). Here the CDR3 DNA reads TGTGCCAGCAGCTCGGAGCGGGGGGGATACAATGAGCAGTTCTTC. Encoded protein: CASSSERGGYNEQFF.

The chain is built from TRBV7-6 and TRBJ2-3; 8 nucleotides line up with TRBD2. The V gene end was trimmed by 1 base and the J gene end by 3 bases; junction bases not matched to a gene: 6. Germline values: CDR1 SGHVS, CDR2 FNYEAQ. The CDR3 consists of 16 residues. The CDR3 DNA sequence: TGTGCCAGCAGCTTAGGCACGGGAGGGTTGACAGATACGCAGTATTTT. Amino acid sequence: CASSLGTGGLTDTQYF.

This clone was detected a few times. The chain is built from TRBV7-9 and TRBJ2-1; tentative D call: TRBD1 (5 bases). The CDR3 sequence is 13 residues long. The V and J ends lost 4 bases and 6 bases respectively, with 10 bases between them. The germline gives CDR1 SEHNR, CDR2 FQNEAQ (reference sequence). Written as DNA, the CDR3 is TGTGCCAGCAGCTGGCAGGGCGGCAATGAGCAGTTCTTC. This codes for CASSWQGGNEQFF.

This clone appeared a few times. The rearrangement uses TRBV19 and TRBJ2-1; 13 nucleotides agree with TRBD2. The V gene's germline CDR1 is LNHDA and CDR2 SQIVND (reference sequence). This CDR3 spans 15 amino acids. After removal of 1 base from V and 10 bases from J, the junction contained 4 bases not matched to a gene. The CDR3 loop reads CASSIGTSGSFEQFF. The DNA of the CDR3 is TGTGCCAGTAGTATAGGGACTAGCGGGAGCTTCGAGCAGTTCTTC.

This clone was detected only a few times. The chain recombines TRBV15 with TRBJ2-2; TRBD2 matches at 7 bases. Germline V gene lookup returns CDR1 LNHNV and CDR2 YYDKDF (reference sequence). This CDR3 contains 17 residues. J gave up 5 bases and V 0 bases, and 9 bases lay outside the gene matches. CDR3 protein: CATSRDDWLAVTGELFF. The CDR3 DNA follows: TGTGCCACCAGCAGAGATGATTGGCTAGCGGTGACCGGGGAGCTGTTTTTT.

This chain joins TRBV9 and TRBJ2-5, with TRBD1 as a possible D gene (5 bases). Trimming left V 3 bases short and J 5 bases short, with 17 bases between. The CDR3 consists of 15 residues. Germline loops: CDR1 SGDLS, CDR2 YYNGEE. DNA for the CDR3: TGTGCCAGCAGCGCGGCCCAAGGGGTCTGGGAGACCCAGTACTTC. It encodes CASSAAQGVWETQYF.

There are a few counts of this clone. The rearrangement joins TRBV28 to TRBJ1-2, with TRBD1 matching 7 bases. V shed 5 bases, J shed 4 bases, and the junction held 7 bases outside the gene matches. The CDR3 runs 14 residues. Germline V lookup: CDR1 MDHEN, CDR2 SYDVKM. The CDR3 region is CASSMTGLGYGYTF. CDR3 coding DNA: TGTGCCAGCAGTATGACAGGGCTGGGCTATGGCTACACCTTC.

This clone was observed a few times. V and J are TRBV4-2 and TRBJ1-5; TRBD1 aligns across 10 bases. CDR3 length: 19 residues. Losses at the gene ends were 3 bases for V and 2 bases for J; bases not matched to a gene: 13. CDR1 and CDR2 from the germline V gene are LGHNA and YNFKEQ. Written as DNA, the CDR3 is TGTGCCAGCAGCCAGATAAAGACAGGGGGCGTTGAGGGCAATCAGCCCCAGCATTTT. Protein: CASSQIKTGGVEGNQPQHF.

This clone was counted only a few times. This chain uses TRBV5-1 with TRBJ1-2, with a possible D match to TRBD1 (6 bases). V was shortened by 1 base and J by 11 bases, with 21 bases between the two germline ends. CDR3 length: 15 residues. Germline V gene data show CDR1 as SGHRS and CDR2 as YFSETQ. CDR3 sequence (DNA): TGCGCCAGCAGCTTGACCCCCCCCTCAAACAGGGAGTACACCTTC. The encoded protein is CASSLTPPSNREYTF.

The J gene is TRBJ1-2, the V gene TRBV7-9; TRBD1 matches at 7 bases. Germline-derived CDR1 and CDR2 are SEHNR and FQNEAQ (reference sequence). J gave up 4 bases and V 5 bases, and 10 bases lay outside the gene matches. The length of the CDR3 is 15 residues. CDR3 sequence: CASSLGQALSYGYTF. The DNA for the CDR3 is TGTGCCAGCAGCCTCGGACAGGCTCTTAGCTATGGCTACACCTTC.

A few counts support this clone. The CDR3 DNA sequence: TGTGCCAGCGCACACAACGAGCAGTACTTC. This sequence encodes CASAHNEQYF. The V and J genes are TRBV21-1 and TRBJ2-7; the table names TRBD1, a call not compared with the DNA. TRBV21-1 is a pseudogene locus. This CDR3 is 10 amino acids long.

The rearrangement uses TRBV23-1 and TRBJ2-7; possible D gene TRBD2, 7 bases. TRBV23-1 is an open reading frame whose function is uncertain. Trimming left V 2 bases short and J 1 base short, with 18 bases between. The CDR3 consists of 17 residues. In DNA form, the CDR3 reads TGCGCCAGCAGTCAACCCACCCGGCGGGGGCCTTCCTACGAGCAGTACTTC. Translating it yields CASSQPTRRGPSYEQYF.

This clone was seen a few times. This rearrangement joins TRBV10-2 to TRBJ1-5; no firm D call. Germline V gene lookup returns CDR1 WSHSY and CDR2 SAAADI. The CDR3 runs to 15 residues. V was cut by 6 bases and J by 0 bases, with 12 bases left in between. The CDR3 sequence is CASSPTTYSNQPQHF. In nucleotides, the CDR3 is TGCGCCAGCAGCCCGACAACTTATAGCAATCAGCCCCAGCATTTT.

This clone was counted a few times. The chain couples TRBV7-8 to TRBJ2-5; 7 positions agree with TRBD1. Looked up from germline, CDR1 is SGHVS and CDR2 is FQNEAQ. The CDR3 is made up of 13 amino acids. Trimming at V came to 8 bases and at J to 2 bases, leaving 5 bases not matched to a gene. The CDR3 DNA sequence: TGTGCCAGCGCGACAGGGAGACAAGAGACCCAGTACTTC. Protein product: CASATGRQETQYF.

There are a few counts of this clone. The chain couples TRBV5-4 to TRBJ2-7; 13 bases align to TRBD2. J lost 3 bases, V lost 0 bases, and 3 bases had no gene match. The CDR3 consists of 16 residues. Germline V CDR1 and CDR2: SGHNT, YYREEE (reference sequence). The CDR3: CASSLELAGGGYEQYF. The CDR3, as DNA: TGTGCCAGCAGCTTGGAACTAGCGGGAGGGGGCTACGAGCAGTACTTC.